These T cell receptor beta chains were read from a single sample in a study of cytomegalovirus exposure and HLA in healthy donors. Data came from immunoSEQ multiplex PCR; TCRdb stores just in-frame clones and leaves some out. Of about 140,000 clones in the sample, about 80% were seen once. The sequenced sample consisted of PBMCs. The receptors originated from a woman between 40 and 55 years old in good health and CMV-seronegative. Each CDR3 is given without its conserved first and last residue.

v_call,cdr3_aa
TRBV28,ASGGISWITEAF
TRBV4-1,ASSPPGLGAF
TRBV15,ATSRGIQDAYEQY
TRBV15,ATSRGGQGGTEAF
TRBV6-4,ARAQGGAFSGELF
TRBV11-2,ASSFSWETQY
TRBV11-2,ASSFVSGRAPYEQY
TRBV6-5,ASSYSMRGNQPQH
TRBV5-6,ASSVAGTSVYEQY
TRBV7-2,ASSSGLVLGEQY
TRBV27,ASSLQAGGSYEQY